This T cell receptor (beta chain) was sequenced in a study of PD-1 blockade in classical Hodgkin lymphoma. The CDR3 runs to 11 residues. The V end was cut by 6 bases, the J end by 10 bases, with 10 bases between. Per germline, CDR1 MNHEY and CDR2 SVGAGI. Here immunoSEQ multiplex PCR was the method, and the copy in TCRdb shows in-frame clones only, minus some. The sample records about 30,000 clones, 78% being singletons. Details on this clone: Its target is not known.

With no exception, relapse followed autologous stem cell transplantation in all patients, and brentuximab vedotin exposure varied. Study findings and constraints: Healthy donors were reported to have higher baseline TCR diversity than newly diagnosed patients. Newly diagnosed and completely responding patients shared comparable baseline diversity. Significant TCR diversity gains by C4D1 occurred in CD4+ but not CD8+ cells.

Sample: peripheral blood mononuclear cells (PBMCs), taken before the second cycle of nivolumab. This chain uses TRBV6-5 with TRBJ2-1, with unresolved D. The TCR was taken from a human donor with classical Hodgkin lymphoma. DNA for the CDR3: TGTGCCAGCAGCTCGATGGGGGAGCAGTTCTTC. Protein product: CASSSMGEQFF.